These 7 T cell receptor beta chains share one sample of origin, sequenced in a study of radiation and T cells in renal cell carcinoma (dated by TCRdb to about 2020). The library was generated by the immunoSEQ multiplex PCR assay. This is the immuneACCESS table as TCRdb keeps it, with only in-frame sequences that have V and J called. A part of the clones is gone; compared with another copy, unresolved V genes explain less than half, and the rest is unexplained. The sample table holds some 25,000 clones, of which about 62% were seen once. In total, the top ten clones hold 20% to 25% of the sample. The sample's time point label is to be understood as: tumor resected at nephrectomy. The treatment or condition tag for this specimen amounts to: treatment-naive control, cytoreductive nephrectomy. The sample in question was tumor tissue, obtained from a patient whose treatment was nephrectomy without radiotherapy. These TCRs come from a man aged 35 to 55 with renal cell carcinoma.

This chain joins TRBV6-1 and TRBJ2-7; the D gene is possibly TRBD2 (5 bases). Germline V lookup: CDR1 MNHNS, CDR2 SASEGT. Trimming shortened V by 3 bases and J by 7 bases, and 10 bases separated the two germline ends. This CDR3 spans 12 amino acids. CDR3: CASSEIGREQYF. CDR3 in DNA: TGTGCCAGCAGTGAGATTGGGAGAGAGCAGTACTTC.

The chain is built from TRBV2 and TRBJ1-5; D gene uncertain. The CDR3 sequence is 15 residues long. Trimming left V 6 bases short and J 0 bases short, with 12 bases between. Germline V gene lookup returns CDR1 SNHLY and CDR2 FYNNEI. The CDR3 DNA follows: TGTGCCAGCAGGGGAGACATTTATAGCAATCAGCCCCAGCATTTT. It is translated as CASRGDIYSNQPQHF.

This sequence joins TRBV29-1 and TRBJ2-3; 7 nucleotides line up with TRBD2. Trimming removed 8 bases from V and 4 bases from J; junction bases left unmatched: 12. The CDR3 contains 14 residues. Germline assignment: CDR1 SQVTM and CDR2 ANQGSEA. The CDR3 nucleotides read TGCAGCACGAGTGGGGCTAGCGGCCCAGATACGCAGTATTTT. Its translation: CSTSGASGPDTQYF.

This clone rates as medium-sized. The chain couples TRBV19 to TRBJ2-2; tentatively, D is TRBD1 (7 bases). The V gene lost 2 bases and the J gene lost 6 bases, with 10 bases spanning the gap. Germline V CDR1 and CDR2: LNHDA, SQIVND (reference sequence). The CDR3 extends over 14 amino acids. CDR3 amino acids: CASSIQGGSGELFF. Here the CDR3 DNA reads TGTGCCAGTAGTATACAGGGGGGTTCCGGGGAGCTGTTTTTT.

The chain employs TRBV29-1 and TRBJ2-3; the D gene is possibly TRBD2 (5 bases). This CDR3 comprises 13 residues. Trimming took off 2 bases at V and 3 bases at J, with 9 bases between the two ends. The V gene's germline CDR1 is SQVTM and CDR2 ANQGSEA. The CDR3 reads CSVETPGTDTQYF. In DNA form, the CDR3 reads TGCAGCGTTGAAACCCCGGGGACAGATACGCAGTATTTT.

The chain carries TRBV5-1 and TRBJ1-6, with D perhaps TRBD1 (5 bases). There are 15 residues in the CDR3. CDR1 and CDR2 from the germline V gene are SGHRS and YFSETQ. V lost 0 bases to trimming and J lost 7 bases, with 11 bases between them. The CDR3 region is CASSLEQGQNSPLHF. CDR3 sequence (DNA): TGCGCCAGCAGCTTGGAGCAGGGCCAGAATTCACCCCTCCACTTT.

The gene calls are TRBV28 and TRBJ1-6; D is unresolved. This CDR3 is 13 amino acids long. Between the trimmed V and J ends, which lost 7 bases and 3 bases, there was a span of 7 bases. CDR1 and CDR2 (germline): MDHEN, SYDVKM. The CDR3 coding sequence is TGTGCCAGCACGGATAACTATAATTCACCCCTCCACTTT. Translated: CASTDNYNSPLHF.